This T cell receptor beta chain was obtained from a study of T-cell reconstitution after alpha-beta-depleted transplantation in children. As to this clonotype: Its antigen is not identified.

The authors prepared the TCRbeta library with unique molecular identifiers. TCRdb processed the PCR reads anew with MiXCR; each CDR3 protein has one entry. The sample lists around 440,000 distinct CDR3 sequences, about a sixth occurring once. The CDR3 runs 12 residues. V was cut by 5 bases and J by 0 bases, with 7 bases left in between. Germline loops: CDR1 DFQATT, CDR2 SNEGSKA (reference sequence). Study results and limitations: It was surviving recipient T cells and thymic progenitors that gave some patients high TCRbeta diversity at day 60.

The source is a boy in the first two years of life who had a stem cell transplant for Wiskott-Aldrich syndrome, so the T cells may come from the graft donor. The chain links TRBV20-1 to TRBJ1-1, with D hard to call. The specimen was PBMCs, mostly from graft donor cells, collected 360 days after TCRalphabeta/CD19-depleted stem cell transplant. The CDR3 DNA reads as TGCAGTGCTTACAACATGAACACTGAAGCTTTCTTT. Translated, it gives CSAYNMNTEAFF.